These 24 T cell receptor beta chains share one sample of origin, sequenced in a study of siplizumab effects on memory and regulatory T cells. Assay used: immunoSEQ multiplex PCR; TCRdb lists only in-frame clones, some missing. This table holds around 100,000 clones, 92% found once. Sample: Tregs sorted from blood. The receptors were gathered from a human donor in good health.

Written as DNA, the CDR3 is TGTGCCAGCCCCCCGGCCCCCCCCCAAGGGTGGGATACGCAGTATTTT. This translates into CASPPAPPQGWDTQYF. The rearrangement uses TRBV28 and TRBJ2-3; D remains unclear. Trimming stripped 8 bases from V and 6 bases from J, with 24 bases between. Germline CDR1 MDHEN, CDR2 SYDVKM. This CDR3 is 16 amino acids long. Together with reference TRBV28 and TRBJ2-3, the CDR3 gives the full variable domain: DVKVTQSSRYLVKRTGEKVFLECVQDMDHENMFWYRQDPGLGLRLIYFSYDVKMKEKGDIPEGYSVSREKKERFSLILESASTNQTSMYLCASPPAPPQGWDTQYFGPGTRLTVL.

The rearrangement links TRBV19 to TRBJ2-7; D not resolved. The CDR3 has 14 residues. Trimming took off 6 bases at V and 5 bases at J, with 17 bases between the two ends. The germline V gene has CDR1 LNHDA and CDR2 SQIVND (reference sequence). The CDR3 reads CASSDQGVGHEQYF. CDR3 bases: TGTGCCAGTAGCGACCAAGGTGTGGGCCACGAGCAGTACTTC.

V is TRBV19 and J is TRBJ1-5, with D possibly matching TRBD1 (6 bases). The V gene's germline CDR1 is LNHDA and CDR2 SQIVND (reference sequence). The CDR3 contains 19 residues. The V and J ends lost 5 bases and 3 bases respectively, with 26 bases between them. CDR3 region: CASSLLTVLWGRNNQPQHF. In DNA form, the CDR3 reads TGTGCCAGTAGTTTGCTAACAGTGTTGTGGGGGCGGAACAATCAGCCCCAGCATTTT.

The chain carries TRBV6-5 and TRBJ2-7; no clear D gene. V was pared by 3 bases and J by 3 bases, with 15 bases between. This CDR3 is built from 15 residues. The V gene's germline CDR1 is MNHEY and CDR2 SVGAGI. CDR3 amino acids: CASSYQGGRNYEQYF. The CDR3 nucleotides read TGTGCCAGCAGTTATCAAGGTGGACGGAACTACGAGCAGTACTTC.

V usage is TRBV5-8 and J usage is TRBJ2-7; the D is unclear. The germline V and J ends were trimmed by 2 bases and 3 bases, with 9 bases remaining between them. This CDR3 is built from 13 residues. Germline CDR1 is SGHTS and CDR2 is YDEGEE. The CDR3 DNA sequence: TGTGCCAGCAGCTTACCCAGTCTCTACGAGCAGTACTTC. This encodes CASSLPSLYEQYF.

This chain joins TRBV14 and TRBJ2-3; 7 positions agree with TRBD2. Germline values: CDR1 SGHDN, CDR2 FVKESK. Losses at the gene ends were 3 bases for V and 6 bases for J; bases not matched to a gene: 3. This CDR3 has 13 amino acids. Here the CDR3 reads CASSQGGKDTQYF. In DNA, the CDR3 is TGTGCCAGCAGCCAGGGAGGGAAGGATACGCAGTATTTT.

The chain joins TRBV5-1 to TRBJ2-7, with 9 bases fitting TRBD1. CDR1 is SGHRS, CDR2 YFSETQ, per germline. V gave up 8 bases and J gave up 2 bases; unmatched junction bases: 11. The CDR3 sequence is 15 residues long. The CDR3 sequence: CASRQGVKGAYEQYF. CDR3 nucleotides: TGCGCCAGTAGACAGGGGGTCAAAGGGGCCTACGAGCAGTACTTC.

This chain joins TRBV7-3 and TRBJ2-2; maybe TRBD1 (6 bases). Deletions cut 1 base from V and 1 base from J, with 13 bases between. Germline V gives CDR1 SGHTA, CDR2 FQGTGA. The CDR3 length is 17 residues. The CDR3 DNA reads as TGTGCCAGCAGCTTAATCTCAGGGACACAGAACACCGGGGAGCTGTTTTTT. Translating it yields CASSLISGTQNTGELFF.

V gene TRBV28 combines with J gene TRBJ2-7; D is uncertain. The V and J ends lost 6 bases and 3 bases respectively, with 12 bases between them. The V gene's germline CDR1 is MDHEN and CDR2 SYDVKM. The CDR3 totals 13 residues. The CDR3 DNA is TGTGCCAGCAGCTACCTCCCTTACTACGAGCAGTACTTC. As protein: CASSYLPYYEQYF. The complete variable domain, with remaining parts taken from reference TRBV28 and TRBJ2-7, reads DVKVTQSSRYLVKRTGEKVFLECVQDMDHENMFWYRQDPGLGLRLIYFSYDVKMKEKGDIPEGYSVSREKKERFSLILESASTNQTSMYLCASSYLPYYEQYFGPGTRLTVT.

The chain is built from TRBV19 and TRBJ2-1; a possible D gene is TRBD2 (5 bases). V was clipped by 3 bases and J by 2 bases, with 11 bases between them. Germline values: CDR1 LNHDA, CDR2 SQIVND (reference sequence). This CDR3 has 15 residues. DNA for the CDR3: TGTGCCAGTAGTATTCGAGGGAGCCCCTACAATGAGCAGTTCTTC. Translated, it gives CASSIRGSPYNEQFF.

This clone occurred once. V gene TRBV6-1 combines with J gene TRBJ2-1, with a tentative D call TRBD1 (5 bases). Trimming removed 7 bases at V and 7 bases at J, with 17 bases between. Germline CDR1 reads MNHNS; CDR2 reads SASEGT. CDR3 length: 14 residues. CDR3 nucleotides: TGTGCCAGCAAGGTGGCAGGGATTAAGAATGAGCAGTTCTTC. This sequence encodes CASKVAGIKNEQFF.

The chain couples TRBV7-9 to TRBJ2-7; TRBD1 matches 7 bases. This CDR3 is built from 14 residues. CDR1 SEHNR and CDR2 FQNEAQ come from the germline V gene (reference sequence). V lost 2 bases to trimming and J lost 5 bases; unmatched junction nucleotides: 6. In DNA form, the CDR3 reads TGTGCCAGCAGCTTAACAGGGGCACTCGACGAGCAGTACTTC. Encoded protein: CASSLTGALDEQYF.

This clone was seen just once. This chain uses TRBV25-1 with TRBJ2-7, with 7 bases that match TRBD1. This CDR3 region has 15 residues. Germline V CDR1 and CDR2: MGHDK, SYGVNS. Trimming cost V 2 bases and J 0 bases; bases outside gene matches: 4. The CDR3 DNA reads as TGTGCCAGCAGTGAACCCCGGGACAGCTCCTACGAGCAGTACTTC. Translation: CASSEPRDSSYEQYF.

The V and J genes are TRBV27 and TRBJ2-3; D gene ambiguous. Trimming left V 5 bases short and J 6 bases short, with 21 bases between. CDR1 MNHEY and CDR2 SMNVEV come from the germline V gene (reference sequence). This CDR3 is 16 amino acids long. The CDR3 here is CASSLQGPSLGDTQYF. CDR3 DNA sequence: TGTGCCAGCAGTCTCCAAGGACCTTCGTTAGGGGATACGCAGTATTTT.

The chain couples TRBV2 to TRBJ2-7; 10 bases align to TRBD1. The CDR3 is made up of 14 amino acids. V was pared by 4 bases and J by 2 bases, with 2 bases of the junction left unmatched. The germline V gene has CDR1 SNHLY and CDR2 FYNNEI. The CDR3, as DNA: TGTGCCAGCAGTGCGGGACAGGGGACCTACGAGCAGTACTTC. It codes for CASSAGQGTYEQYF.

The chain is built from TRBV15 and TRBJ2-3; 9 nucleotides align to TRBD2. The V and J ends lost 1 base and 4 bases, in that order; junction bases with no gene match: 3. The germline V gene has CDR1 LNHNV and CDR2 YYDKDF (reference sequence). The CDR3 length is 15 residues. CDR3 sequence: CATSRGGRAPDTQYF. CDR3 bases: TGTGCCACCAGCAGAGGCGGGAGGGCCCCAGATACGCAGTATTTT.

The chain recombines TRBV6-1 with TRBJ1-1, with D tentatively TRBD1 (5 bases). Germline V gene lookup returns CDR1 MNHNS and CDR2 SASEGT. This CDR3 region has 13 residues. The V and J ends lost 1 base and 8 bases respectively, with 11 bases between them. The CDR3 loop reads CASSEVGAGEAFF. The CDR3 DNA reads as TGTGCCAGCAGTGAAGTAGGGGCAGGAGAAGCTTTCTTT.

This chain joins TRBV7-2 and TRBJ2-5, with D tentatively TRBD2 (5 bases). V gave up 1 base and J gave up 3 bases, with 9 bases separating them. The germline V gene encodes CDR1 SGHTA and CDR2 FQGNSA. This CDR3 contains 14 residues. The CDR3, as DNA: TGTGCCAGCAGCTTAGGTCTAGCCGAAGAGACCCAGTACTTC. This encodes CASSLGLAEETQYF.

The V gene is TRBV30, the J gene TRBJ1-5; D remains unclear. Deletions cut 0 bases from V and 4 bases from J, with 7 bases between. This CDR3 region has 13 residues. The germline V gene encodes CDR1 GTSNPN and CDR2 SVGIG (reference sequence). CDR3 sequence reads: CAWSVQPNQPQHF. Written as DNA, the CDR3 is TGTGCCTGGAGTGTCCAGCCGAATCAGCCCCAGCATTTT. The whole variable domain, remainder taken from reference TRBV30 and TRBJ1-5, is SQTIHQWPATLVQPVGSPLSLECTVEGTSNPNLYWYRQAAGRGLQLLFYSVGIGQISSEVPQNLSASRPQDRQFILSSKKLLLSDSGFYLCAWSVQPNQPQHFGDGTRLSIL.

The V call is TRBV19, the J call TRBJ1-1, with 9 bases fitting TRBD1. The junction had 4 bases not matched to a gene; V was cut back by 8 bases and J by 3 bases. Germline CDR1 reads LNHDA; CDR2 reads SQIVND (reference sequence). This CDR3 contains 13 residues. The chain's CDR3 is CASRRDRDTEAFF. CDR3 coding DNA: TGTGCCAGTCGCCGGGACAGGGACACTGAAGCTTTCTTT.

This chain connects TRBV19 to TRBJ2-1; TRBD1 aligns across 8 bases. Germline CDR1 LNHDA, CDR2 SQIVND (reference sequence). There are 15 residues in the CDR3. V lost 8 bases, J lost 6 bases, and 12 bases stayed unmatched. CDR3 in DNA: TGTGCCAGTGCGAAATCGTGGCAGGGGGCCAATGAGCAGTTCTTC. It encodes CASAKSWQGANEQFF.

The chain is built from TRBV5-1 and TRBJ2-7; D is possibly TRBD1 (6 bases). Germline V gene data show CDR1 as SGHRS and CDR2 as YFSETQ. The CDR3 runs to 14 residues. The V and J ends lost 0 bases and 2 bases respectively, with 9 bases between them. In nucleotides, the CDR3 is TGCGCCAGCAGCTTGGTACAGGGAGCCTACGAGCAGTACTTC. Translating gives CASSLVQGAYEQYF.

Details on this clone: Other DNA variants within this sample encode the same CDR3. V gene TRBV19 combines with J gene TRBJ2-3; D unclear. Per the germline V gene, CDR1 is LNHDA and CDR2 is SQIVND (reference sequence). The CDR3 extends over 12 amino acids. The V and J ends lost 5 bases and 3 bases respectively, with 6 bases between them. The CDR3 DNA follows: TGTGCCAGTAGTCCGAGGACAGATACGCAGTATTTT. This encodes CASSPRTDTQYF.

This chain connects TRBV27 to TRBJ1-5; D not resolved. The CDR3 totals 16 residues. With 5 bases removed from V and 0 bases from J, the gap between germline ends came to 14 bases. Germline CDR1 MNHEY, CDR2 SMNVEV (reference sequence). The CDR3 spells CASSPRTGSSNQPQHF. CDR3 DNA: TGTGCCAGCAGTCCCAGAACCGGCTCTAGCAATCAGCCCCAGCATTTT.